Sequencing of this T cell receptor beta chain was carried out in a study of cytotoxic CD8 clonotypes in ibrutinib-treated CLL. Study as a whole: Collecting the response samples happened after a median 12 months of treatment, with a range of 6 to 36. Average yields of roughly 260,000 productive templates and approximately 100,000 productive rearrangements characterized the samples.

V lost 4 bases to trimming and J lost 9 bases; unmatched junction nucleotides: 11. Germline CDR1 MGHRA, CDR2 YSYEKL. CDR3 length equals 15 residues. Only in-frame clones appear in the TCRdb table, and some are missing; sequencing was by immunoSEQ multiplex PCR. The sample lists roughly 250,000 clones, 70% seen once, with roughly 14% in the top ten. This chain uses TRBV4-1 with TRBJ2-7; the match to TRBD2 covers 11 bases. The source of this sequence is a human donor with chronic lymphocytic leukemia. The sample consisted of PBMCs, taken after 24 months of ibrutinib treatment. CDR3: CASSPTSGSSPGQYF. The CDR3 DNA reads TGCGCCAGCAGCCCCACTAGCGGGAGTTCTCCCGGGCAGTACTTC.